This TCR beta chain was identified in a study of vaccination effects on CD4 cells after COVID-19. The CDR3 extends over 15 amino acids. TCRdb's table, derived via immunoSEQ multiplex PCR, lists solely in-frame clones and lacks some. The table lists roughly 55,000 clones, just under 80% of them singletons. Viral peptide pool expansion of antigen-specific CD4+ T cells preceded sequencing in the ViraFEST assay. Cells that had been cultured for roughly 9 days were the source of isolated CD4+ T cells. Each participant received a vaccine that was either BNT162b2 or mRNA-1273, given as two doses. Testing of the vaccine recipients showed negative nucleocapsid antibodies and no prior SARS-CoV-2 infection. As for this clone: Antigen unknown.

The TCR was taken from a human donor who received a COVID-19 vaccine. V and J are TRBV21-1 and TRBJ2-5; the table's D call of TRBD2 was not tested on the DNA. TRBV21-1 is tagged as a pseudogene. The material was CD4+ T cells from PBMCs cultured with HCoV-OC43 spike peptides, obtained after COVID-19 vaccination. As for subset: HCoV-OC43 spike overlapping peptide pool stimulation. The CDR3 region has the DNA TGTGCCAGCAGCAGTGCTAGCGTGGCCCAAGAGACCCAGTACTTC. Translation: CASSSASVAQETQYF.